This TCR beta chain was recovered during a study of blood T cell repertoires in COVID-19. In the study overall: The United States, Italy and Spain provided the acute and convalescent COVID-19 samples. PBMCs, B-cell-depleted T cells, or T cells provided the cDNA or gDNA that made up the material.

The CDR3 is 15 residues long. From germline, CDR1 is ENHRY and CDR2 SYGVKD. V was cut by 0 bases and J by 6 bases, with 9 bases left in between. As processed by the authors: How many nucleated cells were present was estimated from reference gene primer amplification. TCRdb's copy holds only in-frame clones and misses some; the assay was immunoSEQ multiplex PCR. From that table come the V and J calls and clone size; the DNA was used to work out D and trimming. Of 150,000 to 200,000 clones in the sample, around 87% are singletons; the top ten hold over 3.5%. The sequenced sample was peripheral blood. This sequence joins TRBV10-3 and TRBJ1-6; D possibly corresponds to TRBD1 (6 bases). The receptor was isolated from a young man with active or convalescent COVID-19. The CDR3 coding sequence is TGTGCCATCAGTGAGTCGGGGGCAGGTAATTCACCCCTCCACTTT. Translating gives CAISESGAGNSPLHF.